Listed below are T cell receptor beta chains from one sample, sequenced in a study of T cells in tumors after PD-1 blockade. Profiling relied on immunoSEQ multiplex PCR, and the TCRdb table lists in-frame clones only, not all of them. The sample has 50,000 or so clones; about four fifths are singletons. Sequencing was performed on PBMCs, taken before anti-PD-1 treatment. These TCRs come from a human donor with basal cell carcinoma. CDR3s include the opening cysteine and the closing phenylalanine or tryptophan. Fields, in order: clone size, J gene, D gene, V gene, CDR3 protein, CDR3 DNA. D genes are given only for firm matches. Some rows have no size entry. The others give once, few or many, or a class for an expanded clone.

abundance: .; j_gene: TRBJ1-3; d_gene: .; v_gene: TRBV5-6; CDR3aa: CASSPVRTSGNTIYF; CDR3nt: TGTGCCAGCAGTCCAGTTAGGACCTCTGGAAACACCATATATTTT
abundance: .; j_gene: TRBJ2-7; d_gene: TRBD2; v_gene: TRBV19; CDR3aa: CASSIVAGDAYEQYF; CDR3nt: TGTGCCAGTAGTATTGTGGCGGGGGATGCCTACGAGCAGTACTTC
abundance: .; j_gene: TRBJ1-2; d_gene: .; v_gene: TRBV29-1; CDR3aa: CSVDFGGSGYGYTF; CDR3nt: TGCAGCGTTGATTTCGGGGGTTCGGGGTATGGCTACACCTTC
abundance: .; j_gene: TRBJ2-6; d_gene: .; v_gene: TRBV7-6; CDR3aa: CASSLELGSGANVLTF; CDR3nt: TGTGCCAGCAGCTTAGAGTTGGGTTCTGGGGCCAACGTCCTGACTTTC
abundance: .; j_gene: TRBJ1-5; d_gene: .; v_gene: TRBV19; CDR3aa: CASSISPDNDPPQHF; CDR3nt: TGTGCCAGTAGTATTTCCCCCGACAATGACCCGCCCCAGCATTTT
abundance: once; j_gene: TRBJ2-7; d_gene: TRBD1; v_gene: TRBV30; CDR3aa: CAWSVDRVLEQYF; CDR3nt: TGTGCCTGGAGTGTTGACAGGGTCCTCGAGCAGTACTTC
abundance: few; j_gene: TRBJ1-2; d_gene: .; v_gene: TRBV30; CDR3aa: CAWGRARRGYGYTF; CDR3nt: TGTGCCTGGGGGCGAGCACGCCGGGGCTATGGCTACACCTTC
abundance: once; j_gene: TRBJ2-7; d_gene: .; v_gene: TRBV27; CDR3aa: CASSLEGIRNEQYF; CDR3nt: TGTGCCAGCAGTTTAGAAGGGATTCGCAACGAGCAGTACTTC
abundance: .; j_gene: TRBJ2-5; d_gene: .; v_gene: TRBV7-9; CDR3aa: CASSLGFGREETQYF; CDR3nt: TGTGCCAGCAGCTTAGGTTTCGGGCGAGAAGAGACCCAGTACTTC
abundance: .; j_gene: TRBJ1-2; d_gene: .; v_gene: TRBV7-2; CDR3aa: CASSLILTGSLGYTF; CDR3nt: TGTGCCAGCAGCTTAATATTAACAGGGTCTTTAGGCTACACCTTC
abundance: .; j_gene: TRBJ2-5; d_gene: .; v_gene: TRBV19; CDR3aa: CASSIDQRETQYF; CDR3nt: TGTGCCAGTAGTATAGATCAGAGAGAGACCCAGTACTTC
abundance: .; j_gene: TRBJ2-4; d_gene: TRBD1; v_gene: TRBV27; CDR3aa: CASSPQGVTKNIQYF; CDR3nt: TGTGCCAGCAGTCCCCAGGGGGTCACCAAAAACATTCAGTACTTC
abundance: once; j_gene: TRBJ1-1; d_gene: TRBD1; v_gene: TRBV5-1; CDR3aa: CASSATGTGAEAFF; CDR3nt: TGCGCCAGCAGCGCCACCGGGACAGGGGCAGAAGCTTTCTTT
abundance: .; j_gene: TRBJ1-5; d_gene: .; v_gene: TRBV9; CDR3aa: CASSVEGLSNQPQHF; CDR3nt: TGTGCCAGCAGCGTAGAAGGCCTGAGCAATCAGCCCCAGCATTTT
abundance: .; j_gene: TRBJ1-2; d_gene: TRBD1; v_gene: TRBV6-4; CDR3aa: CASSLGQNYGYTF; CDR3nt: TGTGCCAGCAGCTTGGGACAGAACTATGGCTACACCTTC
abundance: .; j_gene: TRBJ1-1; d_gene: .; v_gene: TRBV28; CDR3aa: CASSSQGLDTEAFF; CDR3nt: TGTGCCAGCAGTTCTCAGGGGTTAGACACTGAAGCTTTCTTT
abundance: few; j_gene: TRBJ1-1; d_gene: .; v_gene: TRBV10-1; CDR3aa: CASAGGLNTEAFF; CDR3nt: TGCGCCAGCGCGGGGGGTCTCAACACTGAAGCTTTCTTT
abundance: .; j_gene: TRBJ1-5; d_gene: .; v_gene: TRBV18; CDR3aa: CASSPLRDTSISSQHF; CDR3nt: TGTGCCAGCTCACCACTCCGGGACACCTCAATTTCGTCCCAGCATTTT
abundance: once; j_gene: TRBJ2-1; d_gene: .; v_gene: TRBV5-1; CDR3aa: CASSRDRIYNEQFF; CDR3nt: TGCGCCAGCAGCCGGGACCGAATCTACAATGAGCAGTTCTTC
abundance: .; j_gene: TRBJ2-7; d_gene: TRBD1; v_gene: TRBV5-1; CDR3aa: CASSSYPGQGNEQYF; CDR3nt: TGCGCCAGCAGCTCGTACCCGGGACAGGGTAACGAGCAGTACTTC
abundance: .; j_gene: TRBJ2-3; d_gene: TRBD2; v_gene: TRBV7-9; CDR3aa: CASSSLGLAGRSTDTQYF; CDR3nt: TGTGCCAGCAGTTCCCTGGGGCTAGCGGGTAGAAGCACAGATACGCAGTATTTT
abundance: .; j_gene: TRBJ1-2; d_gene: .; v_gene: TRBV12-3/TRBV12-4; CDR3aa: CASSSDSSYTF; CDR3nt: TGTGCCAGCAGCTCCGACAGTAGCTACACCTTC
abundance: few; j_gene: TRBJ1-4; d_gene: .; v_gene: TRBV30; CDR3aa: CAWSERFEKLFF; CDR3nt: TGTGCCTGGAGTGAACGGTTTGAAAAACTGTTTTTT
abundance: few; j_gene: TRBJ2-7; d_gene: TRBD2; v_gene: TRBV6-6; CDR3aa: CASKGLAGGSSYEQYF; CDR3nt: TGTGCCAGCAAGGGACTAGCGGGGGGGTCCTCCTACGAGCAGTACTTC
abundance: .; j_gene: TRBJ2-7; d_gene: .; v_gene: TRBV1; CDR3aa: CTSSRPTGTVSYEQYF; CDR3nt: TGCACCAGCAGCCGCCCCACCGGGACAGTCTCCTACGAGCAGTACTTC
abundance: .; j_gene: TRBJ1-2; d_gene: .; v_gene: TRBV7-2; CDR3aa: CASSLALGTGAVAGYTF; CDR3nt: TGTGCCAGCAGCTTAGCCCTAGGAACGGGGGCCGTGGCGGGCTACACCTTC
abundance: few; j_gene: TRBJ1-1; d_gene: .; v_gene: TRBV11-3; CDR3aa: CASSSKGTEAFF; CDR3nt: TGTGCCAGCAGCTCTAAGGGAACTGAAGCTTTCTTT
abundance: .; j_gene: TRBJ2-3; d_gene: .; v_gene: TRBV9; CDR3aa: CASSAGTASTDTQYF; CDR3nt: TGTGCCAGCAGCGCCGGGACTGCAAGCACAGATACGCAGTATTTT
abundance: .; j_gene: TRBJ2-7; d_gene: .; v_gene: TRBV5-8; CDR3aa: CASSRGSSTLLTYEQYF; CDR3nt: TGTGCCAGCAGCCGTGGATCGAGTACCCTATTGACCTACGAGCAGTACTTC
abundance: .; j_gene: TRBJ2-1; d_gene: .; v_gene: TRBV29-1; CDR3aa: CSVETYSGYLSSYNEQFF; CDR3nt: TGCAGCGTTGAAACCTACTCAGGGTACCTCAGCTCCTACAATGAGCAGTTCTTC
abundance: medium-sized; j_gene: TRBJ1-1; d_gene: TRBD1; v_gene: TRBV5-6; CDR3aa: CASSWTGDTEAFF; CDR3nt: TGTGCCAGCAGCTGGACAGGTGACACTGAAGCTTTCTTT
abundance: .; j_gene: TRBJ1-1; d_gene: .; v_gene: TRBV30; CDR3aa: CAWSPLGGWTEAFF; CDR3nt: TGTGCCTGGAGTCCCCTAGGGGGGTGGACTGAAGCTTTCTTT